This T cell receptor beta chain originates from a study of T cell responses to AZD1222 COVID-19 vaccine. The study, taken as a whole, reports: Reports say nearly half of spike-specific TCRs go after unmutated variant regions. Increased Spike-specific TCR breadth and depth were observed after two AZD1222 doses.

Sequenced by immunoSEQ multiplex PCR; TCRdb stores in-frame clones only, minus some. This sample has 95,000 to 150,000 clones, with about 87% found just once. A note on this clone: Its antigen is as yet unknown.

This TCR was recovered from an adult in good health. Sample: peripheral blood, taken on day 0 of AZD1222 vaccination.

The CDR3 region has the DNA TGTGCCAGCAGCTTAGGACACTCTGGAAACACCATATATTTT. Protein sequence: CASSLGHSGNTIYF. The chain has TRBV3-1 (or the pseudogene TRBV3-2) and TRBJ1-3; D may be TRBD1 (5 bases). CDR3 length: 14 residues. The germline V gene encodes CDR1 LGHDT and CDR2 YNNKEL (reference sequence). Trimming took 5 bases from V and 0 from J, leaving 8 bases between them.